Sequencing of this TCR beta chain was carried out in a study of shared clonotypes between healthy human individuals. This clone was recorded only once. Profiling relied on immunoSEQ multiplex PCR, and the TCRdb table lists in-frame clones only, not all of them. This table has around 500,000 clones, around 79% appearing once. CDR3 length: 15 amino acids. V dropped 4 bases and J dropped 1 base, with 12 bases sitting between them. Germline-derived CDR1 and CDR2 are SGHKS and YYEKEE (reference sequence). Input material: PBMCs. The V gene is TRBV5-5, the J gene TRBJ2-1, with a possible D match to TRBD1 (5 bases). The source is a woman aged 35 to 49 in good health. Some clones in this sample may be carry-over from other donors' samples. Here the CDR3 DNA reads TGTGCCAGCAGCCTCAGCCCAGGGTCCTACAATGAGCAGTTCTTC. This gives the protein CASSLSPGSYNEQFF. Variable domain in full (rest from reference TRBV5-5 and TRBJ2-1): DAGVTQSPTHLIKTRGQQVTLRCSPISGHKSVSWYQQVLGQGPQFIFQYYEKEERGRGNFPDRFSARQFPNYSSELNVNALLLGDSALYLCASSLSPGSYNEQFFGPGTRLTVL.